This T cell receptor (beta chain) came from a study of cytomegalovirus exposure and HLA in healthy donors. Looking at the study overall: Findings of an earlier analysis included under 140 million unique TCR beta sequences from roughly 200 million T cells.

The PCR used 60 Vbeta and 13 Jbeta primers. Data came from immunoSEQ multiplex PCR; TCRdb stores just in-frame clones and leaves some out. The repertoire consists of around 53,000 clones, with roughly four fifths occurring once and the leading ten covering 2.9%. CDR3 length equals 19 residues. The chain has TRBV21-1 and TRBJ2-1; TRBD1 was called by the table and not checked on the DNA. TRBV21-1 counts as a pseudogene. This TCR came from a man aged 45-65 years in good health and CMV-seronegative. The material sequenced was PBMCs. CDR3 region: CASSNARGPRRGLYNEQFF. As DNA, the CDR3 is TGTGCCAGCAGCAATGCCAGGGGGCCCCGTAGGGGTCTCTACAATGAGCAGTTCTTC.